The rows below give T cell receptor beta chains drawn from one sample of a study of blood T cells in healthy people across ages. A single record per CDR3 protein comes from TCRdb applying MiXCR to the 5' RACE reads. The sample consists of around 1,000,000 distinct CDR3 sequences, about 25% of them appearing once. These same records also appear under a second study, on T cells of mothers and their children.

Sample: blood. The receptors here all came from a girl aged 2-10 years in good health. Each CDR3 is given with its conserved first and last residue. A D gene is named only where the DNA matches it firmly. Only some rows state a clone size, as once, few, many or a class for expanded clones.

J	V	size	D	CDR3	DNA
TRBJ2-3	TRBV28	few	-	CASSPFANPDTQYF	TGTGCCAGCAGTCCTTTTGCGAACCCGGATACGCAGTATTTT
TRBJ2-1	TRBV9	few	TRBD2	CASSVAGGPYNEQFF	TGTGCCAGCAGCGTAGCGGGGGGACCCTACAATGAGCAGTTCTTC
TRBJ2-5	TRBV5-1	-	TRBD1	CASSLGSTGAGETQYF	TGCGCCAGCAGCTTGGGATCGACAGGGGCGGGGGAGACCCAGTACTTC
TRBJ2-7	TRBV12-3/TRBV12-4	-	TRBD2	CASSLEGLAGYYEQYF	TGTGCCAGCAGTTTAGAGGGACTAGCGGGATACTACGAGCAGTACTTC
TRBJ1-6	TRBV7-9	-	-	CASSLWSGATHSPLHF	TGTGCCAGCAGCTTGTGGAGCGGAGCCACTCATTCACCCCTCCACTTT
TRBJ2-1	TRBV29-1	-	-	CSVGLYGDEQFF	TGCAGCGTTGGGCTCTACGGGGATGAGCAGTTCTTC
TRBJ2-7	TRBV4-2	-	-	CASSHGDF	TGTGCCAGCAGCCACGGGGACTTC
TRBJ2-7	TRBV28	few	-	CASSTPGTDEQYF	TGTGCCAGCAGCACACCAGGGACTGACGAGCAGTACTTC
TRBJ2-1	TRBV7-6	once	-	CASSLEYGPYNEQFF	TGTGCCAGCAGCTTAGAATACGGTCCATACAATGAGCAGTTCTTC
TRBJ2-5	TRBV29-1	few	-	CSVEARSEETQYF	TGCAGCGTTGAGGCTAGATCCGAAGAGACCCAGTACTTC
TRBJ2-1	TRBV3-1	-	TRBD2	CASMAGGSGYYNEQFF	TGTGCCAGCATGGCGGGGGGTAGCGGGTACTACAATGAGCAGTTCTTC
TRBJ2-5	TRBV28	once	-	CASRNTWGGQETQYF	TGTGCCAGCAGAAATACCTGGGGTGGCCAAGAGACCCAGTACTTC
TRBJ1-1	TRBV20-1	-	-	CSAKLSTEAFF	TGCAGTGCTAAACTAAGTACTGAAGCTTTCTTT
TRBJ2-2	TRBV15	-	-	CATVGGGAGELLF	-
TRBJ1-5	TRBV27	-	TRBD1	CASSFRTGVGQPQHF	TGTGCCAGCAGTTTTAGGACAGGGGTTGGGCAGCCCCAGCATTTT
TRBJ1-1	TRBV25-1	-	-	CASRADRLNTEAFF	TGTGCCAGCAGGGCGGACAGATTGAACACTGAAGCTTTCTTT
TRBJ1-2	TRBV7-9	-	-	CASSRHYWYNYGYTF	TGTGCCAGCAGCCGACATTACTGGTATAACTATGGCTACACCTTC
TRBJ2-2	TRBV9	few	TRBD2	CASSVRTSGGLGELFF	TGTGCCAGCAGCGTCCGGACTAGCGGGGGCCTCGGGGAGCTGTTTTTT
TRBJ2-6	TRBV24-1	few	-	CATSGSEAHVLTF	TGTGCCACCAGTGGATCAGAGGCCCACGTCCTGACTTTC
TRBJ1-2	TRBV29-1	few	TRBD1	CSANYRDRQSYTF	TGCAGCGCCAACTACCGGGACAGACAAAGCTACACCTTC
TRBJ2-1	TRBV25-1	few	-	CASSDPLNEQFF	TGTGCCAGCAGTGATCCTTTAAATGAGCAGTTCTTC
TRBJ1-2	TRBV7-2	-	-	CASSLSLSGAYGYTF	TGTGCCAGCAGCTTAAGTCTCTCTGGGGCCTATGGCTACACCTTC
TRBJ2-7	TRBV14	few	-	CASSQYGGIYEQYF	TGTGCCAGCAGCCAATATGGAGGAATCTACGAGCAGTACTTC
TRBJ1-6	TRBV7-2	-	TRBD1	CASSLHDRDGSPLHF	TGTGCCAGCAGCTTGCACGACAGGGACGGTTCACCCCTCCACTTT
TRBJ2-7	TRBV29-1	-	-	CSAQIIAGEQHF	TGCAGCGCCCAGATAATAGCTGGCGAGCAGCACTTC
TRBJ1-2	TRBV29-1	few	TRBD1	CSGLLRGLDQLDGYTF	TGCAGCGGCTTACTCAGGGGGTTGGACCAGCTTGATGGCTACACCTTC
TRBJ1-3	TRBV4-3	-	TRBD1	CASSQGQGRENTIYF	TGCGCCAGCAGCCAAGGACAGGGCAGGGAAAACACCATATATTTT
TRBJ2-7	TRBV7-9	-	TRBD1	CASSLGEGARYEQYF	TGTGCCAGCAGCTTAGGAGAGGGGGCTAGGTACGAGCAGTACTTC
TRBJ2-7	TRBV4-1	few	TRBD2	CASSQDSSTSGNTGLYF	TGCGCCAGCAGCCAAGATTCCTCGACTAGCGGGAATACTGGGCTGTACTTC
TRBJ1-1	TRBV29-1	-	-	CSVEGQTEAFF	TGCAGCGTTGAAGGGCAGACTGAAGCTTTCTTT
TRBJ2-5	TRBV10-3	-	-	CAINRLPEETQYF	TGTGCCATCAACCGACTCCCAGAAGAGACCCAGTACTTC
TRBJ2-1	TRBV29-1	-	TRBD1	CSITGTDDWNEQFF	TGCAGCATAACCGGGACAGATGATTGGAATGAGCAGTTCTTC
TRBJ1-1	TRBV5-1	few	-	CASSPGDQNTEAFF	TGCGCCAGCAGCCCGGGGGATCAGAACACTGAAGCTTTCTTT
TRBJ2-1	TRBV6-6	-	TRBD2	CASKNSGSVDNEQFF	TGTGCCAGCAAGAATAGCGGGAGTGTCGACAATGAGCAGTTCTTC
TRBJ2-5	TRBV7-2	few	TRBD2	CASSPRSSGIQETQYF	TGTGCCAGCAGCCCCCGTTCTAGCGGGATCCAAGAGACCCAGTACTTC
TRBJ2-3	TRBV20-1	-	-	CSATGDTDTQYF	TGCAGTGCTACCGGGGACACAGATACGCAGTATTTT
TRBJ2-3	TRBV29-1	few	-	CSVEAGNTDTQYF	TGCAGCGTTGAGGCTGGAAACACAGATACGCAGTATTTT
TRBJ1-1	TRBV29-1	once	-	CSGLDQGLEAFF	TGCAGCGGGTTGGACCAGGGGCTCGAAGCTTTCTTT
TRBJ2-5	TRBV28	-	-	CAIKIARGGAEAQYF	TGTGCCATCAAAATCGCAAGGGGCGGGGCCGAGGCGCAGTACTTC
TRBJ2-2	TRBV7-3	-	-	CASSLITQSPGELFF	TGTGCCAGCAGCTTAATAACCCAATCTCCCGGGGAGCTGTTTTTT
TRBJ2-1	TRBV7-9	many	TRBD2	CASSPRTSGGYNEQFF	TGTGCCAGCAGCCCAAGGACTAGCGGGGGCTACAATGAGCAGTTCTTC
TRBJ2-1	TRBV29-1	few	TRBD2	CSVDSGSYNEQFF	TGCAGCGTTGATAGCGGGTCCTACAATGAGCAGTTCTTC
TRBJ2-1	TRBV20-1	-	-	CSGGGVPNEQFF	TGCAGTGGAGGGGGGGTGCCCAATGAGCAGTTCTTC
TRBJ2-7	TRBV20-1	-	TRBD1	CSAIIQGAHRFYEQYF	TGCAGTGCCATAATACAGGGGGCGCACCGGTTCTACGAGCAGTACTTC
TRBJ2-7	TRBV5-1	-	-	CASSFVEGYEQYF	TGCGCCAGCAGCTTCGTAGAGGGGTACGAGCAGTACTTC
TRBJ2-1	TRBV11-2	-	-	CASSLGVGRNEQFF	TGTGCCAGCAGCTTAGGTGTGGGCCGAAATGAGCAGTTCTTC
TRBJ2-7	TRBV12-3/TRBV12-4	-	-	CASCGGGSSYEQYF	TGTGCCAGCTGTGGGGGAGGAAGCTCCTACGAGCAGTACTTC
TRBJ2-1	TRBV29-1	-	TRBD1	CSFQGAPNYREQFF	TGCAGCTTTCAGGGGGCGCCGAATTATCGGGAGCAGTTCTTC
TRBJ2-5	TRBV7-9	few	-	CASSSAGQETQYF	TGTGCCAGCAGCTCTGCGGGCCAAGAGACCCAGTACTTC
TRBJ2-5	TRBV28	-	-	CASSSSLGELETQYF	TGTGCCAGCAGTTCTTCTTTGGGGGAACTGGAGACCCAGTACTTC
TRBJ2-7	TRBV12-3/TRBV12-4	few	-	CASSSLTHRTLSYEQYF	TGTGCCAGCAGTTCTTTGACACACCGAACCCTCTCCTACGAGCAGTACTTC
TRBJ2-6	TRBV3-1	-	-	CASSQVVLSLSGANVLTF	TGTGCCAGCAGCCAAGTTGTCCTTAGCCTCTCTGGGGCCAACGTCCTGACTTTC
TRBJ1-2	TRBV7-2	-	-	CASSFYVGSVDYTF	TGTGCCAGCAGCTTTTATGTCGGCAGTGTTGACTACACCTTC